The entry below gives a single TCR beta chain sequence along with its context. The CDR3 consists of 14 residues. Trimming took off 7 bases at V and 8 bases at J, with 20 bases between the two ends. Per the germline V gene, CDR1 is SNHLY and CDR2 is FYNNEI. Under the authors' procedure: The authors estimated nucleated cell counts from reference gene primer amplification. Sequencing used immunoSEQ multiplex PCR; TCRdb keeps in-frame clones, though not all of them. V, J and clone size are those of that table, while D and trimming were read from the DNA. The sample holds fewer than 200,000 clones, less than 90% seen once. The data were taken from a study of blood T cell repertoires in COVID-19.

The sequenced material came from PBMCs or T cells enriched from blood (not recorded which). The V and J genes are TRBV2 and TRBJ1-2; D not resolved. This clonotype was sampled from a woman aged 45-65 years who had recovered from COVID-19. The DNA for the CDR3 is TGTGCCAGCACCCAAGCCCCGGAGCCCGGGGGCTACACCTTC. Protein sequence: CASTQAPEPGGYTF. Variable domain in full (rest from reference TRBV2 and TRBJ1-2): EPEVTQTPSHQVTQMGQEVILRCVPISNHLYFYWYRQILGQKVEFLVSFYNNEISEKSEIFDDQFSVERPDGSNFTLKIRSTKLEDSAMYFCASTQAPEPGGYTFGSGTRLTVV.